These T cell receptor beta chains were read from a single sample in a study of beta chain features in type 1 diabetes. This table comes from immunoSEQ multiplex PCR, and its TCRdb copy is limited to in-frame clones, with some not included. Of nearly 700,000 clones in the sample, over 10% were seen once. Sequencing was done on a sample of naive CD4+ T cells from blood. These receptors came from a man between 18 and 35 years old with type 1 diabetes. Both conserved end residues are part of each CDR3. Each record gives: V gene, clone size, J gene, D gene, CDR3 protein, CDR3 DNA. The D gene is left open where the match is weak. Not all rows give a size; the values are once, few, many and, for expanded clones, a class.

TRBV4-2	NA	TRBJ1-2	NA	CASSQDLAYGYTF	TGTGCCAGCAGCCAAGATCTAGCTTATGGCTACACCTTC
TRBV2	few	TRBJ1-6	NA	CASRIGASYNSPLHF	TGTGCCAGCAGGATCGGGGCATCCTATAATTCACCCCTCCACTTT
TRBV7-2	few	TRBJ2-3	NA	CASSPLRGSTDTQYF	TGTGCCAGCAGCCCCCTACGGGGGAGCACAGATACGCAGTATTTT
TRBV4-2	few	TRBJ1-4	NA	CASSPRDPERLFF	TGTGCCAGCAGCCCCCGGGACCCAGAAAGACTGTTTTTT
TRBV9	NA	TRBJ2-3	NA	CASSVAIVRRGTDTQYF	TGTGCCAGCAGCGTAGCAATTGTGAGGCGTGGCACAGATACGCAGTATTTT
TRBV19	few	TRBJ2-3	TRBD1	CASSDRGPDTQYF	TGTGCCAGTAGCGACAGGGGTCCAGATACGCAGTATTTT
TRBV7-2	few	TRBJ1-2	NA	CASRPSRDANYGYTF	TGTGCCAGCAGACCCTCCAGGGATGCCAACTATGGCTACACCTTC
TRBV20-1	NA	TRBJ2-7	NA	CSMDYMKEQYF	TGCAGCATGGACTACATGAAGGAGCAGTACTTC
TRBV4-1	few	TRBJ2-1	NA	CASSQGLSSYNEQFF	TGCGCCAGCAGCCAAGGCCTGAGCTCCTACAATGAGCAGTTCTTC
TRBV2	few	TRBJ1-5	NA	CASSGGEGQPQHF	TGTGCCAGCAGTGGAGGGGAGGGTCAGCCCCAGCATTTT
TRBV11-1	few	TRBJ2-1	TRBD1	CASSLAGQGVFGEQFF	TGTGCCAGCAGCTTAGCCGGACAGGGGGTATTCGGTGAGCAGTTCTTC
TRBV5-1	few	TRBJ2-3	TRBD2	CASVQVAGGRNTQYF	TGCGCCAGCGTCCAGGTAGCGGGGGGTCGAAATACGCAGTATTTT
TRBV7-8	NA	TRBJ1-5	NA	CASSLATPGSNQPQHF	TGTGCCAGCAGCTTAGCGACACCGGGGAGCAATCAGCCCCAGCATTTT
TRBV15	NA	TRBJ1-1	NA	CATSTDHRVGTEAFF	TGTGCCACCAGCACTGACCACAGGGTTGGCACTGAAGCTTTCTTT
TRBV11-3	few	TRBJ2-5	NA	CASSLGTTHYQETQYF	TGTGCCAGCAGCTTAGGGACTACACATTACCAAGAGACCCAGTACTTC
TRBV7-9	NA	TRBJ1-5	TRBD1	CASSGSGTANQPQHF	TGTGCCAGCAGCGGTTCCGGGACAGCCAATCAGCCCCAGCATTTT
TRBV6-5	NA	TRBJ1-2	NA	CASSYSAAHYGYTF	TGTGCCAGCAGTTACTCGGCGGCGCACTATGGCTACACCTTC
TRBV6-6	NA	TRBJ1-2	NA	CASSPHYRSDEYGYTF	TGTGCCAGCAGCCCCCATTATAGGTCCGACGAATATGGCTACACCTTC
TRBV4-1	few	TRBJ2-7	NA	CASSPSNGGKQYF	TGCGCCAGCAGCCCCTCCAACGGCGGTAAGCAGTACTTC
TRBV7-2	few	TRBJ1-1	NA	CASSLVGFAEAFF	TGTGCCAGCAGCTTAGTAGGGTTCGCTGAAGCTTTCTTT
TRBV7-2	few	TRBJ1-4	NA	CASSLENEKLFF	TGTGCCAGCAGCTTAGAGAATGAAAAACTGTTTTTT
TRBV5-1	NA	TRBJ2-6	NA	CASSVPGTGSSGANVLTF	TGCGCCAGCAGCGTCCCCGGGACCGGGAGCTCTGGGGCCAACGTCCTGACTTTC
TRBV5-4	NA	TRBJ1-5	NA	CASSLGGGVNQPQHF	TGTGCCAGCAGCTTGGGTGGGGGCGTGAATCAGCCCCAGCATTTT
TRBV7-9	few	TRBJ2-5	NA	CASSLGTGEETQYF	TGTGCCAGCAGCTTAGGGACGGGTGAGGAGACCCAGTACTTC
TRBV6-6	NA	TRBJ2-5	NA	CASSHRKEETQYF	TGTGCCAGCAGTCATCGAAAGGAAGAGACCCAGTACTTC
TRBV5-1	few	TRBJ2-7	NA	CASSPETGREQYF	TGCGCCAGCAGCCCTGAGACGGGGCGCGAGCAGTACTTC
TRBV10-3	many	TRBJ2-5	TRBD2	CAIKGLAGTETQYF	TGTGCCATCAAAGGACTAGCGGGGACCGAGACCCAGTACTTC
TRBV30	NA	TRBJ1-2	NA	CAWSDRNHNYGYTF	TGTGCCTGGAGTGACAGGAATCACAACTATGGCTACACCTTC
TRBV7-9	few	TRBJ2-5	NA	CASSRRQTRETQYF	TGTGCCAGCAGCAGACGACAGACGCGAGAGACCCAGTACTTC